This T cell receptor (beta chain) was profiled in a study of Ad26.COV2.S vaccination and SARS-CoV-2 variants. Worth noting for this clone: Its antigen is not identified.

The sample's treatment: over 15 received Ad26.COV2.S at low or high dose, single or two shots; 5 received placebo; per-sample allocation not given. Specimen acquisition occurred on day 63 following the initial vaccine or placebo injection. Spike of the Wuhan-strain SARS-CoV-2 was expressed by an Ad26 vector, which formed the vaccine. Notes on the study in general: Considerable breadth of spike-specific CD8+ and CD4+ T cell responses has reportedly been documented following vaccination.

Here immunoSEQ multiplex PCR was the method, and the copy in TCRdb shows in-frame clones only, minus some. This sample has over 400,000 clones, with roughly 87% found just once. Germline assignment: CDR1 SGHDN and CDR2 FVKESK. The V end lost 4 bases, the J end lost 0 bases, and 10 bases lay between the germline ends. This CDR3 is 14 amino acids long. The sequence came from a person aged 18-65 years who received the Ad26.COV2.S COVID-19 vaccine or a placebo. V gene TRBV14 combines with J gene TRBJ2-7; tentatively, D is TRBD2 (5 bases). The starting material was peripheral blood, obtained in a trial of Ad26.COV2.S vaccine versus placebo. DNA for the CDR3: TGTGCCAGCAGCCCTAGACTAAACTCCTACGAGCAGTACTTC. It encodes CASSPRLNSYEQYF.